The 24 T cell receptor beta chains below come from one sample, sequenced in a study of blood T cell repertoires in COVID-19. Here immunoSEQ multiplex PCR was the method, and the copy in TCRdb shows in-frame clones only, minus some. The sample holds 100,000 or so clones, roughly 85% seen once. The source material was peripheral blood. The receptor set was obtained from a man aged 45-65 years with acute or convalescent COVID-19.

The chain has TRBV6-5 and TRBJ2-5; possibly TRBD2 for D (6 bases). Looked up from germline, CDR1 is MNHEY and CDR2 is SVGAGI. Between the trimmed V and J ends, which lost 6 bases and 5 bases, there was a span of 13 bases. The CDR3 extends over 13 amino acids. CDR3 region: CASSRGAGETQYF. DNA for the CDR3: TGTGCCAGCAGCCGTGGGGCGGGGGAGACCCAGTACTTC.

The chain has TRBV11-3 and TRBJ1-2; possible D gene TRBD1, 6 bases. CDR1 and CDR2 (germline): SGHNT, YENEEA. The CDR3 has 14 residues. The V end was cut by 3 bases, the J end by 3 bases, with 11 bases between. The chain's CDR3 is CASSLWSGDYGYTF. The CDR3 DNA follows: TGTGCCAGCAGCTTGTGGTCAGGGGACTATGGCTACACCTTC.

The genes are TRBV6-1 and TRBJ2-1, with D perhaps TRBD1 (6 bases). Trimming cost V 3 bases and J 7 bases, with 16 bases left between them. The germline V gene encodes CDR1 MNHNS and CDR2 SASEGT. CDR3 length equals 15 residues. The chain's CDR3 is CASSEGHITGNEQFF. The CDR3 DNA reads as TGTGCCAGCAGTGAGGGACACATAACTGGAAATGAGCAGTTCTTC.

The rearrangement links TRBV10-3 to TRBJ2-5; a weak D match, TRBD2 (6 bases). With 0 bases removed from V and 4 bases from J, the gap between germline ends came to 9 bases. The CDR3 length is 14 residues. CDR1 is ENHRY, CDR2 SYGVKD, per germline. The CDR3 DNA sequence: TGTGCCATCAGTGAGTCGGCGGGACTAGAGACCCAGTACTTC. Amino acid sequence: CAISESAGLETQYF.

V and J are TRBV14 and TRBJ2-1; 10 nucleotides match TRBD2. There are 16 residues in the CDR3. Trimming removed 4 bases from V and 7 bases from J; junction bases left unmatched: 10. CDR1 SGHDN and CDR2 FVKESK come from the germline V gene. CDR3 sequence (DNA): TGTGCCAGCAGCCTACTCAGCGGGAGGGCCGGGAATGAGCAGTTCTTC. Its protein is CASSLLSGRAGNEQFF.

The chain carries TRBV16 and TRBJ1-1; possibly TRBD1 for D (6 bases). Germline V gene sequence: CDR1 KGHSY, CDR2 FQNENV. The CDR3 is 15 residues long. V was trimmed by 6 bases and J by 1 base, leaving 15 bases between them. This CDR3 is CASSPDRYGNTEAFF. CDR3 in DNA: TGTGCCAGCAGTCCCGACAGGTATGGGAACACTGAAGCTTTCTTT.

This rearrangement joins TRBV5-1 to TRBJ2-7; 7 positions agree with TRBD1. Trimming at V came to 3 bases and at J to 6 bases, leaving 12 bases not matched to a gene. Germline loops: CDR1 SGHRS, CDR2 YFSETQ. The CDR3 contains 15 residues. CDR3 DNA sequence: TGCGCCAGCAGCTCAATGGAAACACAGGGGCCCGAGCAGTACTTC. This sequence encodes CASSSMETQGPEQYF.

V is TRBV7-3 and J is TRBJ1-1; 7 bases map to TRBD1. The CDR3 length is 15 residues. Per germline, CDR1 SGHTA and CDR2 FQGTGA. The ends lost 2 bases at V and 1 base at J; junction bases unmatched: 4. CDR3 in amino acids: CASSLAGQRNTEAFF. CDR3 sequence (DNA): TGTGCCAGCAGCTTAGCGGGACAGCGGAACACTGAAGCTTTCTTT.

V gene TRBV28 combines with J gene TRBJ1-6; D possibly corresponds to TRBD1 (6 bases). The CDR3 runs to 14 residues. The V end was cut by 1 base, the J end by 10 bases, with 11 bases between. The germline V gene encodes CDR1 MDHEN and CDR2 SYDVKM. CDR3 residues: CASSLLGGRSPLHF. The CDR3 coding sequence is TGTGCCAGCAGTTTATTGGGGGGGCGATCACCCCTCCACTTT.

This chain links TRBV5-1 with TRBJ1-2; possibly TRBD1 for D (6 bases). There are 17 residues in the CDR3. Germline V lookup: CDR1 SGHRS, CDR2 YFSETQ. V was clipped by 8 bases and J by 0 bases, with 23 bases between them. The CDR3 is CARSGASGDPTNYGYTF. The CDR3 bases are TGCGCCAGGAGCGGGGCCTCAGGGGATCCTACTAACTATGGCTACACCTTC.

The chain recombines TRBV2 with TRBJ1-2, with D possibly TRBD1 on 6 matching bases. This CDR3 contains 15 residues. Trimming removed 7 bases at V and 7 bases at J, with 22 bases between. Germline CDR1 SNHLY, CDR2 FYNNEI. The CDR3 coding sequence is TGTGCCAGCACTGGCCCCGATACAGGGCCTCTTGGCTACACCTTC. It codes for CASTGPDTGPLGYTF. Based on the CDR3 plus reference TRBV2 and TRBJ1-2, the full variable domain is EPEVTQTPSHQVTQMGQEVILRCVPISNHLYFYWYRQILGQKVEFLVSFYNNEISEKSEIFDDQFSVERPDGSNFTLKIRSTKLEDSAMYFCASTGPDTGPLGYTFGSGTRLTVV.

This clone was observed once. V gene TRBV19 combines with J gene TRBJ1-1; 7 nucleotides line up with TRBD1. This CDR3 has 15 residues. Trimming took 7 bases from V and 1 from J; bases not matched to a gene: 9. Per germline, CDR1 LNHDA and CDR2 SQIVND (reference sequence). For the CDR3, the DNA is TGTGCCAGTACCATGGGGGACAGAAGGAACACTGAAGCTTTCTTT. It yields the protein CASTMGDRRNTEAFF.

V is TRBV9 and J is TRBJ1-4; TRBD1 matches 9 bases. The CDR3 sequence is 17 residues long. The V and J ends lost 0 bases and 5 bases, in that order; junction bases with no gene match: 8. Germline V gene sequence: CDR1 SGDLS, CDR2 YYNGEE. CDR3 coding DNA: TGTGCCAGCAGCGTAGGGACAGGGGTGAGGGTCAATGAAAAACTGTTTTTT. Its translation is CASSVGTGVRVNEKLFF.

The chain links TRBV5-1 to TRBJ2-1; 9 positions agree with TRBD2. This CDR3 has 16 amino acids. CDR1 is SGHRS and CDR2 is YFSETQ in the germline V gene. The trim removed 1 base at V and 4 bases at J, leaving 6 bases unmatched. CDR3 residues: CASSLRASGDYNEQFF. The CDR3 nucleotides read TGCGCCAGCAGCTTGAGGGCTAGCGGGGATTACAATGAGCAGTTCTTC.

The chain employs TRBV6-5 and TRBJ2-5; D call uncertain. The CDR3 totals 14 residues. Trimming removed 5 bases from V and 4 bases from J, with 14 bases in between. Germline V gene lookup returns CDR1 MNHEY and CDR2 SVGAGI. In DNA, the CDR3 is TGTGCCAGCAGTACAGAGACATACGGAGAGACCCAGTACTTC. Translating it yields CASSTETYGETQYF.

The chain links TRBV7-9 to TRBJ2-3; TRBD1 aligns across 7 bases. Trimming took 4 bases from V and 3 from J; bases not matched to a gene: 13. The V gene's germline CDR1 is SEHNR and CDR2 FQNEAQ (reference sequence). This CDR3 spans 17 amino acids. The CDR3 loop is CASSSDRVRWPTDTQYF. The CDR3 DNA sequence: TGTGCCAGCAGCTCCGACAGGGTCCGCTGGCCTACAGATACGCAGTATTTT.

This sequence joins TRBV15 and TRBJ2-7; 8 positions match TRBD1. Germline assignment: CDR1 LNHNV and CDR2 YYDKDF (reference sequence). Germline trimming cut 3 bases from V and 1 base from J; bases unmatched to any gene: 2. The CDR3 is 14 amino acids. The chain's CDR3 is CATSRGQESYEQYF. The CDR3, as DNA: TGTGCCACCAGCAGGGGACAGGAATCCTACGAGCAGTACTTC. The whole variable domain, filled in from reference TRBV15 and TRBJ2-7, reads DAMVIQNPRYQVTQFGKPVTLSCSQTLNHNVMYWYQQKSSQAPKLLFHYYDKDFNNEADTPDNFQSRRPNTSFCFLDIRSPGLGDTAMYLCATSRGQESYEQYFGPGTRLTVT.

The sample holds one count of this clone. The CDR3, as DNA: TGTGCCAGCTCACCACCCTTCTCGGGACAGGGCACTGAAGCTTTCTTT. Its translation: CASSPPFSGQGTEAFF. The gene calls are TRBV18 and TRBJ1-1; 9 bases line up with TRBD1. Germline V gene data show CDR1 as KGHSH and CDR2 as LQKENI. CDR3 length: 16 amino acids. Trimming at V came to 0 bases and at J to 4 bases, leaving 6 bases not matched to a gene.

The rearrangement uses TRBV7-6 and TRBJ1-1; 8 positions match TRBD1. The CDR3 sequence is 15 residues long. CDR1 and CDR2 (germline): SGHVS, FNYEAQ. The junction had 9 bases not matched to a gene; V was cut back by 5 bases and J by 4 bases. The CDR3 spells CASSAWDRRTTEAFF. DNA of the CDR3: TGTGCCAGCAGCGCATGGGACAGGCGGACCACTGAAGCTTTCTTT. The full variable domain, completed using reference TRBV7-6 and TRBJ1-1, is GAGVSQSPRYKVTKRGQDVALRCDPISGHVSLYWYRQALGQGPEFLTYFNYEAQQDKSGLPNDRFSAERPEGSISTLTIQRTEQRDSAMYRCASSAWDRRTTEAFFGQGTRLTVV.

The CDR3 protein is CASSQAHGQTYEQYF. The CDR3 coding sequence is TGTGCCAGCAGCCAAGCCCACGGACAGACCTACGAGCAGTACTTC. V usage is TRBV4-2 and J usage is TRBJ2-7; D might be TRBD1 (6 bases). Germline V lookup: CDR1 LGHNA, CDR2 YNFKEQ. The length of the CDR3 is 15 residues. Trimming stripped 1 base from V and 2 bases from J, with 12 bases between.

The chain links TRBV30 to TRBJ1-2, with D perhaps matching TRBD1 (6 bases). Trimming left V 2 bases short and J 3 bases short, with 7 bases between. Germline V CDR1 and CDR2: GTSNPN, SVGIG (reference sequence). The CDR3 contains 12 residues. This CDR3 is CAWSYRDYGYTF. CDR3 DNA sequence: TGTGCCTGGAGTTACAGGGACTATGGCTACACCTTC.

The chain combines TRBV29-1 with TRBJ1-1; D uncertain. V lost 3 bases and J lost 6, with 8 bases in between. Per germline, CDR1 SQVTM and CDR2 ANQGSEA. The length of the CDR3 is 11 residues. CDR3 loop: CSVEKSPEAFF. In nucleotides, the CDR3 is TGCAGCGTTGAGAAGAGCCCTGAAGCTTTCTTT.

Note on this clone: A junction end diverges from the germline sequence, so it may reflect a read error. The V gene is TRBV7-7, the J gene TRBJ2-1; TRBD2 agrees at 11 bases. The germline V gene has CDR1 SSHAT and CDR2 FNYEAQ (reference sequence). CDR3 size: 15 residues. The CDR3 reads CASSLGTSGYNEQFF. CDR3 bases: TGTGCTAGCAGCTTAGGGACTAGCGGCTACAATGAGCAGTTCTTC.

The V call is TRBV6-5, the J call TRBJ1-6; D is perhaps TRBD1 (5 bases). Germline values: CDR1 MNHEY, CDR2 SVGAGI. V gave up 8 bases and J gave up 7 bases, with 12 bases separating them. The CDR3 has 13 amino acids. The CDR3 DNA is TGTGCCAGCGCGGGACCGAAAAATTCACCCCTCCACTTT. This encodes CASAGPKNSPLHF.